This entry features one T cell receptor (beta chain) sequence. The PCR employed 60 Vbeta primers together with 13 Jbeta primers. Generated by immunoSEQ multiplex PCR, the TCRdb table keeps only in-frame clones and is missing some. Here the sample spans around 64,000 clones, 86% being singletons. The data belong to a study of cytomegalovirus exposure and HLA in healthy donors. Between the trimmed V and J ends, which lost 6 bases and 7 bases, there was a span of 9 bases. The germline V gene encodes CDR1 SGHNT and CDR2 YENEEA. The CDR3 spans 12 residues. This TCR was recovered from a woman aged 25 to 39 in good health and CMV-seronegative. The material sequenced was PBMCs. This chain links TRBV11-3 with TRBJ1-4, with D uncertain. CDR3 sequence reads: CASSIGSEKLFF. The CDR3, as DNA: TGTGCCAGCAGTATAGGGAGTGAAAAACTGTTTTTT.